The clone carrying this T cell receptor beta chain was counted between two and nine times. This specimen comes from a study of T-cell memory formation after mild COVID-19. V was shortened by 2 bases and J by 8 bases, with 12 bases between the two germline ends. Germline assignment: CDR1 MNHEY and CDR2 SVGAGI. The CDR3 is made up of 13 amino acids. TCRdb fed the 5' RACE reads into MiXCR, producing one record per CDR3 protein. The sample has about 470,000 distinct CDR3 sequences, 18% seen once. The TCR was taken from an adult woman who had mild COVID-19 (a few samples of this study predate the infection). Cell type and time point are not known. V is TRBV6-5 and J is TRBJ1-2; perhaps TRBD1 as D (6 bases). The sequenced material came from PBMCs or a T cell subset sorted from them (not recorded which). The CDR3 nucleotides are TGTGCCAGCAGTTACGAAACAGGGTCAGGCTACACCTTC. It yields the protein CASSYETGSGYTF.